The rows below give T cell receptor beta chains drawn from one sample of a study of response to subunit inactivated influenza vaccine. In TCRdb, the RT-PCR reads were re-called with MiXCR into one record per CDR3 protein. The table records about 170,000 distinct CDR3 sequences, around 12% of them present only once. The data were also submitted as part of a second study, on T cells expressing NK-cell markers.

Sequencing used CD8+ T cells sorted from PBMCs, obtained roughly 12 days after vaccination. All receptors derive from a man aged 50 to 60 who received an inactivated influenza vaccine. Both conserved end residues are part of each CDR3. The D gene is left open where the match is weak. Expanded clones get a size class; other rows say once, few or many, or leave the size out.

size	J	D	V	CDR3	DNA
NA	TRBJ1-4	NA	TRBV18	CASSPKTGVTNEKLFF	TGTGCCAGCTCACCAAAAACCGGGGTAACTAATGAAAAACTGTTTTTT
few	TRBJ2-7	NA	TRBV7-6	CASSLSLRVEQYF	TGTGCCAGCAGCTTAAGTTTGAGGGTTGAGCAGTACTTC
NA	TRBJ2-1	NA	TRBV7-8	CASSPRLYNEQFF	TGTGCCAGCAGTCCCCGCCTATACAATGAGCAGTTCTTC
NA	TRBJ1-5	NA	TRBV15	CATSRGTSNQPQHF	TGTGCCACCAGCAGAGGAACTAGCAATCAGCCCCAGCATTTT
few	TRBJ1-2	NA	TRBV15	CATSRDRQTDYGYTF	TGTGCCACCAGCAGAGATCGGCAGACCGATTATGGCTACACCTTC
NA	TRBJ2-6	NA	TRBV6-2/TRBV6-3	CASSYVRGSGANVLTF	TGTGCCAGCAGTTACGTTAGGGGGTCTGGGGCCAACGTCCTGACTTTC
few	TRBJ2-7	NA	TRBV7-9	CASSLDAGEYEQYF	TGTGCCAGCAGCTTAGATGCAGGGGAATACGAGCAGTACTTC
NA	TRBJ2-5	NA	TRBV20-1	CSARAVTQYF	TGCAGTGCTAGAGCTGTGACCCAGTACTTC
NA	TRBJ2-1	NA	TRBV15	CATSRGRSGGQFF	TGTGCCACCAGCAGAGGAAGGTCCGGGGGGCAGTTCTTC
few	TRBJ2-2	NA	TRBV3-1	CASTSRWGIPGTGELFF	TGTGCCAGCACCTCGCGTTGGGGGATTCCTGGCACCGGGGAGCTGTTTTTT
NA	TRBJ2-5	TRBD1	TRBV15	CATSSPGDRKETQYF	TGTGCCACCAGCAGTCCCGGGGACAGAAAAGAGACCCAGTACTTC
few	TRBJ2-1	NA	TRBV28	CASRPGTGNEQFF	TGTGCCAGCAGGCCCGGGACGGGGAATGAGCAGTTCTTC
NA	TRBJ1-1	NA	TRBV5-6	CASSLDWENMNTEAFF	TGTGCCAGCAGCTTGGATTGGGAGAACATGAACACTGAAGCTTTCTTT
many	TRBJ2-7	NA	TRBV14	CASSQVRGEQYF	TGTGCCAGCAGCCAAGTCAGGGGCGAGCAGTACTTC
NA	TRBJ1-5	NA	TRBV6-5	CASSWEGEIVNQPQHF	TGTGCCAGCAGTTGGGAGGGAGAAATTGTCAATCAGCCCCAGCATTTT
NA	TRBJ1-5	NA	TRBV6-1	CASSELTETYSNQPQHF	TGTGCCAGCAGTGAACTTACAGAAACATATAGCAATCAGCCCCAGCATTTT
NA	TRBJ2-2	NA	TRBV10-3	CATLGPNTGELFF	TGTGCCACCCTCGGCCCGAACACCGGGGAGCTGTTTTTT
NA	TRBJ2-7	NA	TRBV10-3	CAISELPGQGEQYF	TGTGCCATCAGTGAGTTGCCAGGTCAAGGTGAGCAGTACTTC
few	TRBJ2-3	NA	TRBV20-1	CSARVLTFTDTQYF	TGCAGTGCTAGAGTTTTGACGTTCACAGATACGCAGTATTTT
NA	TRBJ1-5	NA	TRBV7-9	CASSDPAISNQPQHF	TGTGCCAGCAGCGACCCCGCTATAAGCAATCAGCCCCAGCATTTT
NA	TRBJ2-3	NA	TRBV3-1	CASSGRGRGIADTQYF	TGTGCCAGCAGCGGTAGGGGGAGGGGTATCGCAGATACGCAGTATTTT
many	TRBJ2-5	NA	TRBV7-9	CASGPVPYQETQYF	TGTGCCAGCGGGCCCGTGCCGTACCAAGAGACCCAGTACTTC
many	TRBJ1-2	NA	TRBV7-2	CASSFLEGRSYGYTF	TGTGCCAGCAGCTTCTTAGAGGGACGGAGCTATGGCTACACCTTC
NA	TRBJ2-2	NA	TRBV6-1	CASRPGQSGTGELFF	TGTGCCAGCAGACCGGGACAATCGGGCACCGGGGAGCTGTTTTTT
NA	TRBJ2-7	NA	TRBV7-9	CASSSLDSIFYEQYF	TGTGCCAGCAGCTCTCTGGACAGTATCTTCTACGAGCAGTACTTC
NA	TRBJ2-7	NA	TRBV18	CASSPPGVEQYF	TGTGCCAGCTCACCTCCAGGGGTCGAGCAGTACTTC
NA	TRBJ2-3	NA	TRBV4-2	CASSQSPSTDTQYF	TGTGCCAGCAGCCAATCCCCAAGCACAGATACGCAGTATTTT
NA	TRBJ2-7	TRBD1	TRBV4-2	CASSQGGQGSEQYF	TGTGCCAGCAGCCAGGGCGGACAGGGGTCCGAGCAGTACTTC
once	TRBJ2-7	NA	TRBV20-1	CSASQDGSYEQYF	TGCAGTGCTAGCCAGGACGGATCCTACGAGCAGTACTTC
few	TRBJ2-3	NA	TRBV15	CATTSDRTDTQYF	TGTGCCACCACATCAGATCGCACAGATACGCAGTATTTT
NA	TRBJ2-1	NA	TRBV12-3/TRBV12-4	CASSLDGLAYNEQFF	TGTGCCAGCAGTTTGGACGGATTAGCCTACAATGAGCAGTTCTTC
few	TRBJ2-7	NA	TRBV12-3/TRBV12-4	CASSLAMAGTLEQYF	TGTGCCAGCAGTTTAGCGATGGCAGGGACGCTCGAGCAGTACTTC
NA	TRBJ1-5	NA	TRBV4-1	CASSRYWGRGDQPQHF	TGCGCCAGCAGTCGCTATTGGGGACGGGGGGACCAGCCCCAGCATTTT
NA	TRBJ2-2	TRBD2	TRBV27	CASSFVAGVVGGELFF	TGTGCCAGCAGTTTTGTAGCGGGAGTCGTTGGCGGGGAGCTGTTTTTT
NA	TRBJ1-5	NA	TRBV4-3	CASSQVMDLNQPQHF	TGCGCCAGCAGCCAAGTAATGGACCTTAATCAGCCCCAGCATTTT
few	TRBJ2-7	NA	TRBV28	CASIGGGEQYF	TGTGCCAGCATTGGAGGGGGCGAGCAGTACTTC
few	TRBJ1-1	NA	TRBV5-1	CASSLLGRGMNTEAFF	TGCGCCAGCAGCTTGTTAGGCAGAGGCATGAACACTGAAGCTTTCTTT
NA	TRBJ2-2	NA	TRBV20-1	CSGTVTGELFF	TGCAGTGGTACAGTTACCGGGGAGCTGTTTTTT
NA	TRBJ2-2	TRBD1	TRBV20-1	CIAKTGTGDTGELFF	TGCATCGCTAAAACCGGGACAGGGGACACCGGGGAGCTGTTTTTT
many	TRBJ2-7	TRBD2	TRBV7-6	CASSPGTSGTYEQYF	TGTGCCAGCAGCCCGGGGACTAGCGGCACCTACGAGCAGTACTTC
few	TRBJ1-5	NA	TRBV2	CASMLSLGAEPQHF	TGTGCCAGCATGCTTTCTCTGGGGGCAGAGCCCCAGCATTTT
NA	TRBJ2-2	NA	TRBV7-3	CASSLNGGNTGELFF	TGTGCCAGCAGCTTAAACGGCGGGAACACCGGGGAGCTGTTTTTT
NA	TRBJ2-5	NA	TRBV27	CASSLAHSWQETQYF	TGTGCCAGCAGTTTAGCACATAGTTGGCAAGAGACCCAGTACTTC
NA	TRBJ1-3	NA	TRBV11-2	CASSSGLPNTIYF	TGTGCCAGCAGCTCGGGTTTGCCAAACACCATATATTTT
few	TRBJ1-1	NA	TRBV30	CAWIRVMDEAFF	TGTGCCTGGATTAGGGTTATGGATGAAGCTTTCTTT
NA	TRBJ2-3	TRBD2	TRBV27	CASSPGTSGVSTDTQYF	TGTGCCAGCAGTCCCGGGACTAGCGGAGTTAGCACAGATACGCAGTATTTT
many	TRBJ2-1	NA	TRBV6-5	CASSYSLTEQFF	TGTGCCAGCAGTTACTCGTTAACTGAGCAGTTCTTC
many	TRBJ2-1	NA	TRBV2	CASSEGVSSYNEQFF	TGTGCCAGCAGCGAGGGGGTGAGCTCCTACAATGAGCAGTTCTTC
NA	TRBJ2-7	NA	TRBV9	CASSPEGTTYEQYF	TGTGCCAGCAGTCCGGAGGGGACCACCTACGAGCAGTACTTC
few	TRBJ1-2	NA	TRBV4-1	CASSLLLGGLSGYTF	TGCGCCAGCAGCCTGTTATTAGGGGGACTTAGCGGCTACACCTTC
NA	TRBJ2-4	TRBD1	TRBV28	CASSSPKSTGGFYIQYF	TGTGCCAGCAGTTCCCCCAAATCAACAGGGGGTTTTTACATTCAGTACTTC
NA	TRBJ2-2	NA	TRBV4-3	CASSQDGTNTGELFF	TGCGCCAGCAGCCAGGACGGAACGAACACCGGGGAGCTGTTTTTT
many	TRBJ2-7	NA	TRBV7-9	CASSLGVHEQYF	TGTGCCAGCAGCTTAGGAGTCCACGAGCAGTACTTC
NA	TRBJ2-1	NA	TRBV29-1	CSVAGGYEQFF	TGCAGCGTCGCTGGAGGGTATGAGCAGTTCTTC
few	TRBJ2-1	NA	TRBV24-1	CATKQTGDLGGYNEQFF	TGTGCCACCAAGCAAACGGGCGACCTCGGGGGCTACAATGAGCAGTTCTTC
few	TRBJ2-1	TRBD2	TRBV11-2	CASSLDIGLGRWNEQFF	TGTGCCAGCAGCTTAGATATTGGACTAGGGAGATGGAATGAGCAGTTCTTC
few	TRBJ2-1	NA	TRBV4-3	CASSQGGPGNEQFF	TGCGCCAGCAGCCAGGGGGGGCCCGGCAATGAGCAGTTCTTC
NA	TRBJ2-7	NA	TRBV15	CATSRVGRYEQYF	TGTGCCACCAGCAGAGTGGGCAGATACGAGCAGTACTTC
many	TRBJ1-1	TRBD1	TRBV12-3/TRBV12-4	CASSLTGDAFF	TGTGCCAGCAGTTTGACAGGGGACGCTTTCTTT